Listed below are T cell receptor beta chains from one sample, sequenced in a study of blood T cells in healthy people across ages. TCRdb reanalysed the 5' RACE reads using MiXCR and keeps one entry per CDR3 protein. The table records 550,000 to 700,000 distinct CDR3 sequences, approximately 27% of them present only once. The source material was blood. These receptors were collected from a woman in her seventies in good health. The CDR3 runs from the conserved cysteine through the conserved F or W. A D gene is named only where the DNA matches it firmly. Only some rows state a clone size, as once, few, many or a class for expanded clones.

V gene	D gene	J gene	clone size	CDR3 DNA	CDR3 protein
TRBV12-3/TRBV12-4	TRBD1	TRBJ1-4	few	TGTGCCAGCAGTTCCCGGACAGGGCATGAAAAACTGTTTTTT	CASSSRTGHEKLFF
TRBV5-1	TRBD2	TRBJ2-5	few	TGCGCCAGCAGCCGCCGCTTAGACGGGGGAGGGGAGACCCAGTACTTC	CASSRRLDGGGETQYF
TRBV7-8	TRBD2	TRBJ2-3	few	TGTGCCAGCAGCTTAATGGCGGGGGGCCGCAATACGCAGTATTTT	CASSLMAGGRNTQYF
TRBV2	.	TRBJ1-2	.	TGTGCCAGCGAGCGGGGAGGGTATGGCTACACCTTC	CASERGGYGYTF
TRBV18	TRBD1	TRBJ1-1	once	TGTGCCAGCTCACCTAAGACAGGGTACAGCACTGAAGCTTTCTTT	CASSPKTGYSTEAFF
TRBV9	TRBD1	TRBJ1-2	few	TGTGCCAGCAGCGGACCCGACAGGGTGTTTTCGCGTGGCTACACCTTC	CASSGPDRVFSRGYTF
TRBV9	.	TRBJ2-1	few	TGTGCCAGCAGCGATTACGATGGAAGCTCCTACAATGAGCAGTTCTTC	CASSDYDGSSYNEQFF
TRBV7-2	TRBD1	TRBJ2-7	.	TGTGCCAGCAGCATCGGGACAGGAGCTTCCTACGAGCAGTACTTC	CASSIGTGASYEQYF
TRBV12-3/TRBV12-4	TRBD1	TRBJ1-1	few	TGTGCCAGCAGCTCCGGGACAGGGGGTATGTTGACTGAAGCTTTCTTT	CASSSGTGGMLTEAFF
TRBV4-3	TRBD1	TRBJ2-7	.	TGCGCCAGCAGCCAAGCTTTCTCGGGACAGGGTCACTACGAGCAGTACTTC	CASSQAFSGQGHYEQYF
TRBV29-1	TRBD1	TRBJ1-2	.	TGCAGCACCCGACAGGGGGCGTACTATGGCTACACCTTC	CSTRQGAYYGYTF
TRBV11-2	.	TRBJ2-1	few	TGTGCCAGCAGTTGGAGGGGGGAGTACAATGAGCAGTTCTTC	CASSWRGEYNEQFF
TRBV18	.	TRBJ2-5	few	TGTGCCAGCTCGCGAGGAGTTTCAGAGACCCAGTACTTC	CASSRGVSETQYF
TRBV4-3	TRBD2	TRBJ2-1	few	TGCGCCAGCAGCCTAGGGACTCGCCGGGGGGATGAGCAGTTCTTC	CASSLGTRRGDEQFF
TRBV25-1	.	TRBJ1-4	.	TGTGCCAGCAGTGAAGTAGGAGTATCGGATGAAAAACTGTTTTTT	CASSEVGVSDEKLFF
TRBV7-9	TRBD1	TRBJ2-1	.	TGTGCCAGCAGCTTCAGGACAGGGGCCCTCTCCAATGAGCAGTTCTTC	CASSFRTGALSNEQFF
TRBV7-2	.	TRBJ1-2	.	TGTGCCAGCAGCTTAGTAATGTCTAACTATGGCTACACCTTC	CASSLVMSNYGYTF
TRBV9	TRBD2	TRBJ2-1	.	TGTGCCAGCAGCCCACGGCTAGCGGGGGGGTCTGATGAGCAGTTCTTC	CASSPRLAGGSDEQFF
TRBV27	TRBD2	TRBJ2-5	.	TGTGCCAGCAGTCCAAGACTAGCAAGGCAAGAGACCCAGTACTTC	CASSPRLARQETQYF
TRBV7-3	TRBD2	TRBJ2-3	once	TGTGCCAGCAGCTTATCACTAGCGGGAGAAGGAGATACGCAGTATTTT	CASSLSLAGEGDTQYF
TRBV20-1	.	TRBJ2-3	.	TGCAGTGCCCCCTTGGAGGTCGGCACAGATACGCAGTATTTT	CSAPLEVGTDTQYF
TRBV12-3/TRBV12-4	.	TRBJ2-5	.	TGTGCCAGCAGTCTTCCTGGACAGTCGGAGGAGACCCAGTACTTC	CASSLPGQSEETQYF
TRBV12-3/TRBV12-4	.	TRBJ1-5	few	TGTGCCAGCAGTTCCCTCCCCCTCCAGCCCCAGCATTTT	CASSSLPLQPQHF
TRBV7-8	TRBD1	TRBJ2-5	.	TGTGCCAGCACGGACAGGGGGCGAGAGACCCAGTACTTC	CASTDRGRETQYF
TRBV7-2	TRBD2	TRBJ2-1	once	TGTGCCAGCAGATCGTCCAGCGGGACTAGCGGTAACAATGAGCAGTTCTTC	CASRSSSGTSGNNEQFF
TRBV5-1	TRBD2	TRBJ2-5	few	TGCGCCAGCAGCAATAGCGGGGGGAGACAAGAGACCCAGTACTTC	CASSNSGGRQETQYF
TRBV6-6	.	TRBJ2-7	.	TGTGCCAGCAGTACTGGACTGTCAGCCTACGAGCAGTACTTC	CASSTGLSAYEQYF
TRBV24-1	.	TRBJ2-3	.	TGTGCCACCAGTGGGGACACAGATACGCAGTATTTT	CATSGDTDTQYF